This TCR beta chain is from a study of blood T cell repertoires in COVID-19. Study as a whole: The United States, Italy and Spain provided the acute and convalescent COVID-19 samples.

In the authors' methods: Nucleated cell counts were estimated from reference gene primer amplification. Measured with immunoSEQ multiplex PCR; TCRdb has only the in-frame clones, and not every one. V and J calls and clone size are as listed in that table; D and trimming were resolved from the DNA. The table has about 280,000 clones, 75% to 90% seen once. CDR1 ENHRY and CDR2 SYGVKD come from the germline V gene. Trimming shortened V by 6 bases and J by 1 base, and 9 bases separated the two germline ends. The CDR3 runs 13 residues. Cohort placement rested on clinical history that participants reported themselves. Two negative PCRs, clearance, or symptom resolution had been documented for recovered Cohort 3 donors.

This sequence was found in a woman between 50 and 59 years old who had recovered from COVID-19. The rearrangement uses TRBV10-3 and TRBJ1-1, with D possibly being TRBD1 (6 bases). The sequencing input was PBMCs or T cells enriched from blood (not recorded which). The CDR3 DNA reads as TGTGCCATCAGAGAAGGGGGGAACACTGAAGCTTTCTTT. Translation gives CAIREGGNTEAFF.